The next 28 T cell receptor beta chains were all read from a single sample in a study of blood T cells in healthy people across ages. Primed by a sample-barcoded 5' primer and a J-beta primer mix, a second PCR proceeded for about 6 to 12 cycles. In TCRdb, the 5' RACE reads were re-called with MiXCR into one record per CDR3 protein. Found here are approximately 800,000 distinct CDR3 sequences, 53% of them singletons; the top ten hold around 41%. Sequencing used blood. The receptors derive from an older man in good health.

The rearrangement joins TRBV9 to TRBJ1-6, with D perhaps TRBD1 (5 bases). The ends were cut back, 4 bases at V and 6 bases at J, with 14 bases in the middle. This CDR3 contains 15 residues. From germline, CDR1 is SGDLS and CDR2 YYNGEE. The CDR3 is CASSLNIQGNSPLHF. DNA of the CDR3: TGTGCCAGCAGCTTAAACATCCAGGGTAATTCACCCCTCCACTTT.

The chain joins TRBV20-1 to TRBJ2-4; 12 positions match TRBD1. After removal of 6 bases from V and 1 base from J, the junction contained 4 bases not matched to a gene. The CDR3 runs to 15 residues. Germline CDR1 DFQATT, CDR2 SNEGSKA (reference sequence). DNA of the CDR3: TGCAGTGCCCCGGGACAGGGGGCGGCCAAAAACATTCAGTACTTC. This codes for CSAPGQGAAKNIQYF.

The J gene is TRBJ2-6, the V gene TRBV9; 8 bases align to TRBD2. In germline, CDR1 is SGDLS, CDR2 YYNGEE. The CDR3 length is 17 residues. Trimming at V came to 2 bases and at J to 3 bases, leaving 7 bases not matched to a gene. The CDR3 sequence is CASSVGTSNFGANVLTF. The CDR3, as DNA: TGTGCCAGCAGCGTGGGGACTAGTAACTTTGGGGCCAACGTCCTGACTTTC.

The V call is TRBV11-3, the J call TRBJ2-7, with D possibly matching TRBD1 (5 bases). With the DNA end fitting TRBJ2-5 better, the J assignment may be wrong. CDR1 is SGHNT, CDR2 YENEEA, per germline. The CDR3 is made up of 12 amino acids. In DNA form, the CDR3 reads TGTGCCAGCAGCGCAGGGAAAGAGACCCAGTACTTC. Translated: CASSAGKETQYF.

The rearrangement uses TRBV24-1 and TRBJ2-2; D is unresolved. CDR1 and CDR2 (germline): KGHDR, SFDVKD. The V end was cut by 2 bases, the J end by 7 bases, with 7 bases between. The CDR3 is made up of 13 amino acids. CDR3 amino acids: CATSDWAYGELFF. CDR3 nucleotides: TGTGCCACCAGTGATTGGGCATACGGGGAGCTGTTTTTT.

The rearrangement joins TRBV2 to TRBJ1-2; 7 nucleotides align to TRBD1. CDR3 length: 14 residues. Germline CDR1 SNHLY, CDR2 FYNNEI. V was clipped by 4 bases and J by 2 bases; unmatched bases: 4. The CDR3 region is CASSVGRGNYGYTF. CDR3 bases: TGTGCCAGCAGTGTCGGCAGGGGGAACTATGGCTACACCTTC.

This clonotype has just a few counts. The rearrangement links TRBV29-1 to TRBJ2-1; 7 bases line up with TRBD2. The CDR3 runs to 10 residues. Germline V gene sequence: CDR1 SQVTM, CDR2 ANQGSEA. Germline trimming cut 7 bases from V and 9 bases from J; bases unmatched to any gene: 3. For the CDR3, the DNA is TGCAGCGGGGGGGGACTTGAGCAGTTCTTC. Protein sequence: CSGGGLEQFF.

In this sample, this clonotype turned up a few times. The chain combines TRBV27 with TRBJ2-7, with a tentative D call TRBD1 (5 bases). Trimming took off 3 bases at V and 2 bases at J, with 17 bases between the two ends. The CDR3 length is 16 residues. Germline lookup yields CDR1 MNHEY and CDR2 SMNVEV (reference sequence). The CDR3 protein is CASSFRRGATTYEQYF. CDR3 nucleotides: TGTGCCAGCAGTTTTCGAAGGGGCGCAACCACCTACGAGCAGTACTTC.

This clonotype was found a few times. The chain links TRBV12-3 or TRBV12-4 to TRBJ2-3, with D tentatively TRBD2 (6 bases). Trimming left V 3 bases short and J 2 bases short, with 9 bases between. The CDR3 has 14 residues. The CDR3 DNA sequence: TGTGCCAGCAGTTTCCAGCGGGTCACAGATACGCAGTATTTT. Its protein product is CASSFQRVTDTQYF.

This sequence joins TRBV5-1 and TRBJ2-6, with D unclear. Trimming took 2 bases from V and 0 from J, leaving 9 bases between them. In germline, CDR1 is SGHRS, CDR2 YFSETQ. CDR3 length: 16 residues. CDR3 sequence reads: CASSFTLGSGANVLTF. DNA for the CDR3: TGCGCCAGCAGCTTCACGTTGGGCTCTGGGGCCAACGTCCTGACTTTC.

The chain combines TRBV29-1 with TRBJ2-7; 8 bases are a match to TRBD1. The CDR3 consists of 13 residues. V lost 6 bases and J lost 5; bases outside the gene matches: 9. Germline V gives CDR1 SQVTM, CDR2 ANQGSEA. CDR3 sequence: CSVAGGRINEQYF. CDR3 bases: TGCAGCGTCGCAGGGGGCAGGATCAACGAGCAGTACTTC.

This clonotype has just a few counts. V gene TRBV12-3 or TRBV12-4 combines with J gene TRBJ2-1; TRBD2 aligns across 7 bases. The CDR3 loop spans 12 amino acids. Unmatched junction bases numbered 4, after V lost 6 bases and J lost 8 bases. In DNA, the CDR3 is TGTGCCAGCAGAGTTAGCGGGCATGAGCAGTTCTTC. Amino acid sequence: CASRVSGHEQFF.

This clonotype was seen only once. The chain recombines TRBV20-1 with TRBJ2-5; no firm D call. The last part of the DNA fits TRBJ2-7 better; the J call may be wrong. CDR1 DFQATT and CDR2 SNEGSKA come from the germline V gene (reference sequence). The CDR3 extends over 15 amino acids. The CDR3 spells CSAYSSSSATYEQYF. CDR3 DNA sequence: TGCAGTGCTTACTCTTCTAGTTCCGCCACCTACGAGCAGTACTTC.

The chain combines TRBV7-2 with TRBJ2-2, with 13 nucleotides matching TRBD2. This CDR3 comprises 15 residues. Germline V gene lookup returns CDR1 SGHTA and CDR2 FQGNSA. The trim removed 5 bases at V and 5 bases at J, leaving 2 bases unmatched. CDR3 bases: TGTGCCAGCAGCACACTAGCGGGAGGGACCGGGGAGCTGTTTTTT. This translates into CASSTLAGGTGELFF.

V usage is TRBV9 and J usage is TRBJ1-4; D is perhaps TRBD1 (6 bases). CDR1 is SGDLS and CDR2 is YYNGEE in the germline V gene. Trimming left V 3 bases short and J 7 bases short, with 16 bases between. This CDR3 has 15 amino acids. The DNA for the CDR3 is TGTGCCAGCAGCGAGGAGGGGGTGGCTTCTGAAAAACTGTTTTTT. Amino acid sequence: CASSEEGVASEKLFF.

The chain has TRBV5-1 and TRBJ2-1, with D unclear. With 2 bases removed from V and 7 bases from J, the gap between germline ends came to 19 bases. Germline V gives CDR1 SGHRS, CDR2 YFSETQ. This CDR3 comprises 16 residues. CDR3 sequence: CASSLEGPGSRNEQFF. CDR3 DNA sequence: TGCGCCAGCAGCTTAGAAGGGCCGGGTTCTCGGAATGAGCAGTTCTTC.

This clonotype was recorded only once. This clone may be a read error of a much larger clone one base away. The CDR3 coding sequence is TGCAGCGTCAGCAGGGGGAGTGAAAAACTGTTTTTT. Translation gives CSVSRGSEKLFF. The rearrangement uses TRBV29-1 and TRBJ1-4; 7 positions match TRBD1. V shed 6 bases, J shed 7 bases, and the junction held 5 bases outside the gene matches. The CDR3 sequence is 12 residues long. Germline loops: CDR1 SQVTM, CDR2 ANQGSEA.

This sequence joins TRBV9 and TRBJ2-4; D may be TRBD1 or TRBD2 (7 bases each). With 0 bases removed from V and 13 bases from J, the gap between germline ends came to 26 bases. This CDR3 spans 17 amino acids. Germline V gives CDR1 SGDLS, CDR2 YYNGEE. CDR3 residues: CASSVAPLGGGSGEQYF. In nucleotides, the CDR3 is TGTGCCAGCAGCGTAGCCCCTCTGGGAGGGGGCTCTGGAGAGCAGTACTTC.

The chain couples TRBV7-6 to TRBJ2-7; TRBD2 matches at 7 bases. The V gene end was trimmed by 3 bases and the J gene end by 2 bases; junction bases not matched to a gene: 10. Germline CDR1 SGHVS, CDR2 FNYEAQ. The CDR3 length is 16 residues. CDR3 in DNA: TGTGCCAGCAGCTTTATTTCTAGCGGTAATCCCTACGAGCAGTACTTC. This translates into CASSFISSGNPYEQYF.

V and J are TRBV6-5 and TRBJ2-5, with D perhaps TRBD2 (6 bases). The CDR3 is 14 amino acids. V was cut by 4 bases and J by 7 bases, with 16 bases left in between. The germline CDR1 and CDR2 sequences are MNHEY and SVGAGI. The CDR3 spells CASSSLRGQGTQYF. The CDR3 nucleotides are TGTGCCAGCAGTTCCCTGCGGGGTCAGGGGACCCAGTACTTC.

The CDR3 here is CASSESRRGVNYGYTF. CDR3 coding DNA: TGTGCCAGCAGTGAATCTAGGCGAGGCGTAAACTATGGCTACACCTTC. V usage is TRBV12-3 or TRBV12-4 and J usage is TRBJ1-2; D remains ambiguous. This CDR3 region has 16 residues. Trimming took 5 bases from V and 2 from J, leaving 18 bases between them.

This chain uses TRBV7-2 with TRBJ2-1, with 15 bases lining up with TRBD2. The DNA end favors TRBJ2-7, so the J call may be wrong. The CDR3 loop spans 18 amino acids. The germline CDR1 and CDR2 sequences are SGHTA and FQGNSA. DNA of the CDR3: TGTGCCAGCAGCTCACTTCGGACTAGCGGGAGGGCCTACAATGAGCAGTACTTC. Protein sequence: CASSSLRTSGRAYNEQYF.

DNA for the CDR3: TGTGCCAGCAGTGAAACCCGTGGTGGCTACACCTTC. It is translated as CASSETRGGYTF. The chain uses TRBV2 and TRBJ1-2, with unresolved D. The CDR3 sequence is 12 residues long. Deletions cut 2 bases from V and 7 bases from J, with 8 bases between. Germline V CDR1 and CDR2: SNHLY, FYNNEI.

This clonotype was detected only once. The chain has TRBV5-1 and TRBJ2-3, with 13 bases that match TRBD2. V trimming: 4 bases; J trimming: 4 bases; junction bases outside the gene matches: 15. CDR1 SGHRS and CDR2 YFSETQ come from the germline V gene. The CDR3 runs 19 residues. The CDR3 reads CASSPRPTSGRGWADTQYF. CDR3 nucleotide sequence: TGCGCCAGCAGCCCTAGGCCTACTAGCGGGAGGGGATGGGCAGATACGCAGTATTTT.

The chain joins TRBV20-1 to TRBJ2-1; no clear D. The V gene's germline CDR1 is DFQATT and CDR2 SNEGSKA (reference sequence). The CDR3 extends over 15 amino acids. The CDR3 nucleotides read TGCAGCGCCTACAACGCCGCCCCAGCGCCCAATGAGCAGTTCTTC. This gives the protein CSAYNAAPAPNEQFF.

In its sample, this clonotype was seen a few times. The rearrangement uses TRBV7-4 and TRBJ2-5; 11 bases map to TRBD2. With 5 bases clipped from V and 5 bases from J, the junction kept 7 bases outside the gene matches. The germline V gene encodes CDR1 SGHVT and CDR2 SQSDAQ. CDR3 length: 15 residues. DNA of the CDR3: TGTGCCAGCAGCCTTAGCGGGAGGGGCCGGGAGACCCAGTACTTC. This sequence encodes CASSLSGRGRETQYF.

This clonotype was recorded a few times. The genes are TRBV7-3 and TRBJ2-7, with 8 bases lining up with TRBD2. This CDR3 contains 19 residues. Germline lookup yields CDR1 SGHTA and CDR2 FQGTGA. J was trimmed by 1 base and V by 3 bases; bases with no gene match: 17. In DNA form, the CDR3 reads TGTGCCAGCAGCTTGACTCCTACACCTGCGGGAGGTCGATCCTACGAGCAGTACTTC. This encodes CASSLTPTPAGGRSYEQYF.

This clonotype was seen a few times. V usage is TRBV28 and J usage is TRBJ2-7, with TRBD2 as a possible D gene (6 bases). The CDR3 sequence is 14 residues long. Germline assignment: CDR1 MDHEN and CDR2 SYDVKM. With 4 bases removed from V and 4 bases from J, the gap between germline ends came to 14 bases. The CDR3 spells CASSSGDLLYEQYF. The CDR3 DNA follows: TGTGCCAGCAGTTCGGGAGACCTCCTATACGAGCAGTACTTC. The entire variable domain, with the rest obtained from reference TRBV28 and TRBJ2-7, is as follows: DVKVTQSSRYLVKRTGEKVFLECVQDMDHENMFWYRQDPGLGLRLIYFSYDVKMKEKGDIPEGYSVSREKKERFSLILESASTNQTSMYLCASSSGDLLYEQYFGPGTRLTVT.